This TCR beta chain emerged from a study of cytomegalovirus exposure and HLA in healthy donors. The study's findings and limits: Sequencing probably produced one cluster of sequence variants that were highly shared. For TCR beta chains, V- and J-gene trimming was later linked to a missense DCLRE1C variant.

About this clone itself: Its antigen is as yet unknown.

CDR3 length: 16 amino acids. From germline, CDR1 is SEHNR and CDR2 FQNEAQ (reference sequence). Germline trimming cut 5 bases from V and 3 bases from J; bases unmatched to any gene: 10. Use of 60 Vbeta and 13 Jbeta primers characterized the PCR. The data were produced by immunoSEQ multiplex PCR, yet TCRdb's version contains in-frame clones alone and is incomplete. The table records 90,000 to 100,000 clones, roughly three quarters of them present only once. The clonotype comes from a woman aged 40 to 50 in good health and CMV-seronegative. The chain recombines TRBV7-9 with TRBJ2-4; TRBD2 matches 7 bases. Material: PBMCs. CDR3 sequence reads: CASSHDHRGDKNIQYF. The CDR3, as DNA: TGTGCCAGCAGCCATGACCATCGGGGGGACAAAAACATTCAGTACTTC. The full variable domain, completed using reference TRBV7-9 and TRBJ2-4, is DTGVSQNPRHKITKRGQNVTFRCDPISEHNRLYWYRQTLGQGPEFLTYFQNEAQLEKSRLLSDRFSAERPKGSFSTLEIQRTEQGDSAMYLCASSHDHRGDKNIQYFGAGTRLSVL.